This T cell receptor beta chain derives from a study of blood T cell repertoires in COVID-19. For the study at large: Researchers got acute and convalescent COVID-19 samples from the United States, Italy and Spain. T cells, B-cell-depleted T cells, or PBMCs provided the cDNA or gDNA that served as material.

Per the study methods: Cell counts per sample came from amplifying reference gene primers. Assay: immunoSEQ multiplex PCR; the TCRdb copy retains only in-frame clones and omits some. That table supplies the V and J calls and clone size; D and trimming were determined from the DNA. The sample shows about 400,000 clones, approximately 90% of them seen only once. V was cut by 4 bases and J by 0 bases, with 19 bases left in between. Germline lookup yields CDR1 MDHEN and CDR2 SYDVKM. The CDR3 is 17 residues long. Sequencing used peripheral blood. The receptor was derived from a woman in her twenties or thirties with acute or convalescent COVID-19. This rearrangement joins TRBV28 to TRBJ2-7; D might be TRBD1 (5 bases). CDR3 sequence: CASSSGASYLFSYEQYF. In nucleotides, the CDR3 is TGTGCCAGCAGTTCTGGGGCCAGTTACCTTTTCTCCTACGAGCAGTACTTC.